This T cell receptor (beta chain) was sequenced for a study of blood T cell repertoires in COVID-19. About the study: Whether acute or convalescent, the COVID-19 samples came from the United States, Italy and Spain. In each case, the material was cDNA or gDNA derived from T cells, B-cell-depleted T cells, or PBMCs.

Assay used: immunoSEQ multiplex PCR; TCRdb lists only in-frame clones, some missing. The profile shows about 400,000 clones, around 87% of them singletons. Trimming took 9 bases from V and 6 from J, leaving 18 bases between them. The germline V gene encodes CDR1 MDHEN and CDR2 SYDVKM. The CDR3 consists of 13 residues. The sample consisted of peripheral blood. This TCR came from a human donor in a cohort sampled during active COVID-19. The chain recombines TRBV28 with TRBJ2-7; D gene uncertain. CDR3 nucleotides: TGTGCCAGTATATCTAGTACCCCCTCCGAGCAGTACTTC. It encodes CASISSTPSEQYF.